Sequencing of this T cell receptor (beta chain) was carried out in a study of blood T cell repertoires in COVID-19 (dated by TCRdb to 2020 to 2021). Regarding the complete study: The collaborator samples originated in the United States, Italy and Spain and spanned the acute and convalescent phases of COVID-19. The material from the prospective study consisted of cDNA or gDNA derived from T cells, B-cell-depleted T cells, or PBMCs. Deeply sampled blood TCRbeta repertoires from subjects exposed to, actively infected with, or recovered from COVID-19 were included in the dataset. The repertoires were released in a freely available public database meant as a resource for research on the immune response to SARS-CoV-2. Samples came from the ongoing ImmuneRACE study (first 160 participants) plus 1,254 subjects from 6 global collaborators. A de-identified subject ID, COVID-19 status, age in years and sex were almost always included in the sample metadata. Where HLA class I and class II types were available, the types were taken from metadata supplied by the sample provider, not from assay-based typing. What the study reported, not specific to this receptor: Clinical and demographic metadata were provided uncurated, with the amount varying by source and participant.

TCRbeta CDR3 regions were amplified from genomic DNA using the immunoSEQ Assay, a bias-controlled multiplex PCR. The study's own analysis went as follows. The number of nucleated cells in each sample was estimated by amplification of reference gene primers within the assay. To quantify the absolute abundance of each unique TCRbeta CDR3 rearrangement, sequence reads were collapsed and filtered. Productive Simpson clonality was computed per sample as the square root of Simpson's diversity index over productive rearrangements. TCRdb mirrors the immuneACCESS table, restricted to in-frame sequences. Some clones are absent from its copies; in checked studies, under half trace to an unresolved V gene, and the reason for the others is unknown. D and trimming were read from the DNA, whereas the V and J calls and clone size are those reported in that table. This sample lists more than 80,000 clones; 75% to 85% were detected once. The top ten clones comprise roughly 6.2% of the sample.

One collaborating source in Seattle enrolled patients while the patients were actively infected and followed the patients over time throughout the course of disease. The collaborating institutions used their own protocols to collect whole blood in K2EDTA tubes. Collaborator samples were shipped for TCRbeta analysis as frozen whole blood, isolated PBMCs, or DNA extracted from either sample type. Trimming removed 5 bases from V and 7 bases from J; the gene matches leave 12 bases unexplained. CDR1 is given as LGHNT and CDR2 as FRNRAP, both from the germline V gene. The CDR3 starts with the cysteine, ends with the phenylalanine, and has 16 residues. Just the 48-base CDR3 DNA is kept, in frame starting at base 1. Turning to this clone: Its antigen is not yet known. One base away there is no much larger clone; base qualities are not given.

The chain employs TRBV12-5 and TRBJ2-1, with TRBD2 matching 9 junction bases. The sample was peripheral blood. The source is a man older than 75 with COVID-19, enrolled during active disease. The DNA is TGTGCTAGTGGTCCCGGTAGCGGGAGAGGGGGTAATGAGCAGTTCTTC. The encoded protein is CASGPGSGRGGNEQFF.